One and the same sample provided the 11 T cell receptor beta chains below, sequenced in a study of cytotoxic CD8 clonotypes in ibrutinib-treated CLL. Sequencing used immunoSEQ multiplex PCR; TCRdb keeps in-frame clones, though not all of them. Of fewer than 30,000 clones in the sample, approximately 71% were seen once. Here the sequenced sample was PBMCs, taken at disease progression, from a patient treated with ibrutinib. These receptors all stem from a human donor with chronic lymphocytic leukemia.

This chain uses TRBV19 with TRBJ2-7; a possible D gene is TRBD1 (6 bases). The CDR3 extends over 15 amino acids. V lost 5 bases and J lost 6, with 20 bases in between. The germline CDR1 and CDR2 sequences are LNHDA and SQIVND (reference sequence). For the CDR3, the DNA is TGTGCCAGTAGTCCGATCGGACAGAGGGCTCGCGAGCAGTACTTC. Its protein product is CASSPIGQRAREQYF. Drawing the rest from reference TRBV19 and TRBJ2-7, the complete variable domain is DGGITQSPKYLFRKEGQNVTLSCEQNLNHDAMYWYRQDPGQGLRLIYYSQIVNDFQKGDIAEGYSVSREKKESFPLTVTSAQKNPTAFYLCASSPIGQRAREQYFGPGTRLTVT.

The rearrangement links TRBV19 to TRBJ1-6; the D gene is possibly TRBD1 (5 bases). CDR1 LNHDA and CDR2 SQIVND come from the germline V gene (reference sequence). Trimming removed 4 bases at V and 5 bases at J, with 12 bases between. This CDR3 is built from 15 residues. CDR3 coding DNA: TGTGCCAGTAGTAACCGGCAGGGCCATAATTCACCCCTCCACTTT. Its protein is CASSNRQGHNSPLHF.

This clone has a single count. The chain joins TRBV29-1 to TRBJ2-1, with D perhaps TRBD2 (5 bases). The germline V gene encodes CDR1 SQVTM and CDR2 ANQGSEA. The CDR3 is 13 residues long. V lost 7 bases, J lost 1 base, and 11 bases lay in between. DNA for the CDR3: TGCAGCGCGAAGAGGGTTTCCTACAATGAGCAGTTCTTC. Residues: CSAKRVSYNEQFF.

The CDR3 DNA reads TGCGCCAGCAGCCCCATCCCCGGGACAGGGAGAGAAAAACTGTTTTTT. Translating gives CASSPIPGTGREKLFF. The chain combines TRBV5-1 with TRBJ1-4; TRBD1 matches at 9 bases. CDR3 length: 16 amino acids. Trimming at V came to 4 bases and at J to 8 bases, leaving 12 bases not matched to a gene. Germline values: CDR1 SGHRS, CDR2 YFSETQ. Looking up the rest from reference TRBV5-1 and TRBJ1-4 gives the full variable domain: KAGVTQTPRYLIKTRGQQVTLSCSPISGHRSVSWYQQTPGQGLQFLFEYFSETQRNKGNFPGRFSGRQFSNSRSEMNVSTLELGDSALYLCASSPIPGTGREKLFFGSGTQLSVL.

This clone was detected only a few times. The chain combines TRBV6-5 with TRBJ2-7; D gene uncertain. V shed 6 bases and J shed 4 bases, with 10 bases lying between them. This CDR3 contains 12 residues. Per germline, CDR1 MNHEY and CDR2 SVGAGI. CDR3 sequence: CASSDTTYEQYF. CDR3 coding DNA: TGTGCCAGCAGCGACACAACTTACGAGCAGTACTTC.

This chain joins TRBV29-1 and TRBJ2-6; 10 positions match TRBD1. V lost 3 bases, J lost 2 bases, and 4 bases stayed unmatched. The CDR3 consists of 16 residues. Germline loops: CDR1 SQVTM, CDR2 ANQGSEA. CDR3 region: CSVERTGGTGANVLTF. CDR3 coding DNA: TGCAGCGTTGAGAGGACAGGGGGGACTGGGGCCAACGTCCTGACTTTC.

This chain joins TRBV11-2 and TRBJ2-3; D is perhaps TRBD2 (5 bases). V was trimmed by 5 bases and J by 4 bases, leaving 10 bases between them. Per germline, CDR1 SGHAT and CDR2 FQNNGV. This CDR3 is 13 amino acids long. The CDR3 sequence is CASSRGSADTQYF. Written as DNA, the CDR3 is TGTGCCAGCAGCCGAGGGTCGGCAGATACGCAGTATTTT.

The V call is TRBV27, the J call TRBJ2-1; 9 nucleotides agree with TRBD2. Trimming at V came to 5 bases and at J to 0 bases, leaving 14 bases not matched to a gene. This CDR3 region has 19 residues. The germline CDR1 and CDR2 sequences are MNHEY and SMNVEV (reference sequence). The DNA for the CDR3 is TGTGCCAGCAGTCCCCCCCCAGCGGGGGGCCGTAGCTCCTACAATGAGCAGTTCTTC. This codes for CASSPPPAGGRSSYNEQFF.

This clone was observed a handful of times. The gene calls are TRBV7-3 and TRBJ1-3; no definite D call. V lost 2 bases to trimming and J lost 3 bases, with 14 bases between them. Germline loops: CDR1 SGHTA, CDR2 FQGTGA. This CDR3 comprises 16 residues. The CDR3, as DNA: TGTGCCAGCAGCTTATTCCCGTACGCAGGTGGAAACACCATATATTTT. Protein: CASSLFPYAGGNTIYF.

This clone was seen only a few times. V gene TRBV5-1 combines with J gene TRBJ2-7; D unclear. Germline V gene data show CDR1 as SGHRS and CDR2 as YFSETQ. This CDR3 spans 15 amino acids. Trimming removed 4 bases from V and 0 bases from J, with 14 bases in between. CDR3 protein: CASSPTGGSSYEQYF. CDR3 DNA sequence: TGCGCCAGCAGCCCCACCGGTGGCAGCTCCTACGAGCAGTACTTC. The full variable domain, in which reference TRBV5-1 and TRBJ2-7 provide the parts outside the CDR3, is KAGVTQTPRYLIKTRGQQVTLSCSPISGHRSVSWYQQTPGQGLQFLFEYFSETQRNKGNFPGRFSGRQFSNSRSEMNVSTLELGDSALYLCASSPTGGSSYEQYFGPGTRLTVT.

The chain uses TRBV7-3 and TRBJ2-7; 7 nucleotides align to TRBD1. The junction had 6 bases not matched to a gene; V was cut back by 3 bases and J by 7 bases. CDR1 SGHTA and CDR2 FQGTGA come from the germline V gene. CDR3 length: 13 residues. Here the CDR3 DNA reads TGTGCCAGCAGCTTCCGACAGGGCGGTGAGCAGTACTTC. Its translation: CASSFRQGGEQYF.